This T cell receptor beta chain was obtained from a study of molecular identifiers for immune sequencing clone quantification. Previously described methods and listed TCR primers were used for bulk TCR libraries. MiXCR, applied by TCRdb to the PCR reads, yields one record per CDR3 protein. The sample yields some 65,000 distinct CDR3 sequences, less than 20% seen once. General study points: Clones that exceeded 20 RNA copies held over 99% of effector molecules, yet under 1% in naive cells.

Naive CD8 sequencing libraries were generated from about 21,000 to 970,000 sorted cells, with 10%, 30% or 50% RNA as input. As CD8+CD4-CCR7+CD45RA+ cells, naive CD8 T cells were sorted. This clonotype was recorded many times. Its antigen remains unidentified. The V gene's germline CDR1 is MNHEY and CDR2 SVGAGI. The CDR3 totals 15 residues. The trim removed 5 bases at V and 5 bases at J, leaving 10 bases unmatched. What was sequenced was naive CD8+ T cells from blood, with Jurkat cell RNA spiked in. Specified subset: FACS-sorted CD8+CD4-CCR7+CD45RA+ naive T cells. The V and J genes are TRBV6-5 and TRBJ2-5; 8 positions agree with TRBD2. This TCR came from a human donor in good health. Some libraries in this study had Jurkat cell RNA spiked in. For the CDR3, the DNA is TGTGCCAGCAGTAAGACTCTCGCGGGAGGCGAGACCCAGTACTTC. This encodes CASSKTLAGGETQYF.